A single sample gave rise to the 26 T cell receptor beta chains below, sequenced in a study of blood T cells in healthy people across ages (dated by TCRdb to the mid-2010s). The library came from 5' RACE. A second PCR of roughly 7 to 11 cycles was performed with a sample-barcoded 5' primer and a J-beta primer mix. The public reads were quality trimmed at Q25 with fastp and then assembled into clones with MiXCR by TCRdb, keeping productive beta chains. Here each entry gathers all rows of one CDR3 protein and keeps the most common genes and DNA. The sample yields around 2 million distinct CDR3 sequences; approximately 39% were counted once. Around 23% of the sample is in the top ten clones. The sample comprised blood. The origin of the receptors is a human donor in good health.

V usage is TRBV7-9 and J usage is TRBJ2-3; D gene unclear. The CDR3 is made up of 14 amino acids. V was clipped by 5 bases and J by 4 bases, with 13 bases between them. CDR1 is SEHNR and CDR2 is FQNEAQ in the germline V gene (reference sequence). The DNA for the CDR3 is TGTGCCAGCAGCCCAGGATCAGTGGCAGATACGCAGTATTTT. As protein: CASSPGSVADTQYF. The complete variable domain, with remaining parts taken from reference TRBV7-9 and TRBJ2-3, reads DTGVSQNPRHKITKRGQNVTFRCDPISEHNRLYWYRQTLGQGPEFLTYFQNEAQLEKSRLLSDRFSAERPKGSFSTLEIQRTEQGDSAMYLCASSPGSVADTQYFGPGTRLTVL.

The chain recombines TRBV4-3 with TRBJ2-4; the match to TRBD1 covers 9 bases. Germline V gene lookup returns CDR1 LGHNA and CDR2 YSLEER. The junction had 11 bases not matched to a gene; V was cut back by 0 bases and J by 8 bases. The CDR3 runs to 17 residues. In nucleotides, the CDR3 is TGCGCCAGCAGCCAAGAATGGGGACAGGGCGGTGGGGACATTCAGTACTTC. It codes for CASSQEWGQGGGDIQYF.

J is TRBJ2-6 and V is TRBV6-6; D might be TRBD1 or TRBD2, each matching 5 bases. The ends were cut back, 6 bases at V and 4 bases at J, with 19 bases in the middle. Germline CDR1 and CDR2: MNHNY and SVGAGI (reference sequence). The CDR3 length is 17 residues. The CDR3 DNA reads TGTGCCAGCAGAACCGGGACGGCTGATCCCGGGGCCAACGTCCTGACTTTC. Amino acid sequence: CASRTGTADPGANVLTF.

This clonotype has just a few counts. V usage is TRBV7-2 and J usage is TRBJ2-4; D remains unclear. CDR3 length: 13 amino acids. The ends were cut back, 1 base at V and 13 bases at J, with 14 bases in the middle. The germline CDR1 and CDR2 sequences are SGHTA and FQGNSA. CDR3 in amino acids: CASSLEGYVEQYF. DNA of the CDR3: TGTGCCAGCAGCTTAGAAGGCTATGTTGAGCAGTACTTC. Together with reference TRBV7-2 and TRBJ2-4, the CDR3 gives the full variable domain: GAGVSQSPSNKVTEKGKDVELRCDPISGHTALYWYRQSLGQGLEFLIYFQGNSAPDKSGLPSDRFSAERTGGSVSTLTIQRTQQEDSAVYLCASSLEGYVEQYFGAGTRLSVL.

The CDR3 is CASTVGGTQKIYGYTF. The CDR3 nucleotides read TGCGCCAGCACCGTGGGAGGGACACAGAAAATCTATGGCTACACCTTC. The J gene is TRBJ1-2, the V gene TRBV5-1, with a possible D match to TRBD1 (6 bases). Trimming pared 6 bases from V and 4 bases from J, leaving 22 bases between. Germline assignment: CDR1 SGHRS and CDR2 YFSETQ. The CDR3 spans 16 residues. Based on the CDR3 plus reference TRBV5-1 and TRBJ1-2, the full variable domain is KAGVTQTPRYLIKTRGQQVTLSCSPISGHRSVSWYQQTPGQGLQFLFEYFSETQRNKGNFPGRFSGRQFSNSRSEMNVSTLELGDSALYLCASTVGGTQKIYGYTFGSGTRLTVV.

This clonotype was seen a handful of times. The chain uses TRBV3-1 and TRBJ2-5; 9 bases align to TRBD1. The J call may be incorrect, as the DNA end agrees better with TRBJ2-7. Per the germline V gene, CDR1 is LGHDT and CDR2 is YNNKEL (reference sequence). There are 14 residues in the CDR3. CDR3 sequence reads: CASSPQDRGYEQYF. DNA for the CDR3: TGTGCCAGCAGCCCCCAGGACAGGGGATACGAGCAGTACTTC.

The rearrangement uses TRBV7-2 and TRBJ1-2, with no clear D. Germline V gene lookup returns CDR1 SGHTA and CDR2 FQGNSA. V lost 5 bases to trimming and J lost 8 bases, with 12 bases between them. The CDR3 extends over 12 amino acids. CDR3 DNA sequence: TGTGCCAGCAGCCCCAGCTCGCAGGGCTACACCTTC. Amino acid sequence: CASSPSSQGYTF.

This chain links TRBV11-2 with TRBJ2-6; D might be TRBD2 (7 bases). Germline V gene data show CDR1 as SGHAT and CDR2 as FQNNGV. CDR3 length: 16 amino acids. Trimming cost V 2 bases and J 2 bases, with 10 bases left between them. CDR3 bases: TGTGCCAGCAGCTTACGGGGGGCGACTGGGGCCAACGTCCTGACTTTC. Translating gives CASSLRGATGANVLTF.

Written as DNA, the CDR3 is TGTGCCAGCAGTTACAGACAGGCCCGTTATTCTGGGGCCAACGTCCTGACTTTC. Encoded protein: CASSYRQARYSGANVLTF. V usage is TRBV6-2 or TRBV6-3 and J usage is TRBJ2-6; tentatively, D is TRBD1 (6 bases). Germline V gene sequence: CDR1 MNHEY, CDR2 SVGEGT. The CDR3 runs to 18 residues. V dropped 2 bases and J dropped 1 base, with 15 bases sitting between them.

In its sample, this clonotype was seen a few times. The chain carries TRBV7-2 and TRBJ2-2; 7 bases align to TRBD1. The CDR3 sequence is 13 residues long. Trimming cost V 4 bases and J 7 bases; bases outside gene matches: 3. Germline V CDR1 and CDR2: SGHTA, FQGNSA. The CDR3 loop reads CASSYNRGGELFF. The DNA of the CDR3 is TGTGCCAGCAGCTACAACAGGGGCGGGGAGCTGTTTTTT.

This clonotype occurred a few times. The chain joins TRBV11-2 to TRBJ1-4; the D gene is possibly TRBD1 (6 bases). The CDR3 has 11 residues. With 4 bases removed from V and 15 bases from J, the gap between germline ends came to 12 bases. CDR1 is SGHAT and CDR2 is FQNNGV in the germline V gene. CDR3: CASSSVTGLFF. The CDR3 DNA follows: TGTGCCAGCAGCTCCGTGACAGGCTTGTTTTTT.

A word on this clonotype: A much larger clone sits a single nucleotide away, making a read error possible. The rearrangement links TRBV29-1 to TRBJ2-1; weak D call: TRBD2 (7 bases). V lost 0 bases, J lost 15 bases, and 18 bases lay in between. The CDR3 runs to 13 residues. From germline, CDR1 is SQVTM and CDR2 ANQGSEA. In DNA, the CDR3 is TGCAGCGTTGAAGAGTCACGGGGGGCTACGGGGTTCTTC. Its translation: CSVEESRGATGFF.

The table lists this clonotype with a few counts. The chain employs TRBV20-1 and TRBJ2-1, with 7 bases matching TRBD2. V shed 3 bases and J 4 bases; nucleotides not matched to a gene: 9. Germline CDR1 DFQATT, CDR2 SNEGSKA (reference sequence). The CDR3 sequence is 15 residues long. CDR3 nucleotide sequence: TGCAGTGCTAGCGCAGAGGGACTACTGTACAATGAGCAGTTCTTC. Protein sequence: CSASAEGLLYNEQFF.

This clonotype was picked up a small number of times. The gene calls are TRBV27 and TRBJ2-1; D is ambiguous. The V gene's germline CDR1 is MNHEY and CDR2 SMNVEV (reference sequence). Trimming took 6 bases from V and 7 from J, leaving 16 bases between them. This CDR3 has 14 residues. CDR3: CASSPRSTQNEQFF. The CDR3 bases are TGTGCCAGCAGCCCAAGATCGACACAAAATGAGCAGTTCTTC.

The chain employs TRBV20-1 and TRBJ2-7; the match to TRBD1 covers 9 bases. The V and J ends lost 5 bases and 7 bases, in that order; junction bases with no gene match: 12. Looked up from germline, CDR1 is DFQATT and CDR2 is SNEGSKA (reference sequence). This CDR3 comprises 14 residues. The CDR3 reads CSAHPRDRVGEQYF. The CDR3 nucleotides are TGCAGTGCTCACCCCCGGGACAGGGTTGGTGAGCAGTACTTC.

This rearrangement joins TRBV4-1 to TRBJ1-2; a weak D match, TRBD1 (5 bases). The ends were cut back, 2 bases at V and 6 bases at J, with 19 bases in the middle. CDR1 and CDR2 from the germline V gene are MGHRA and YSYEKL. CDR3 size: 16 residues. The CDR3 protein is CASSQPSQRQSHGYTF. DNA of the CDR3: TGCGCCAGCAGCCAACCATCACAGCGACAGAGTCATGGCTACACCTTC.

This clonotype has only a few counts. J is TRBJ1-2 and V is TRBV3-1; unclear D gene. CDR1 is LGHDT and CDR2 is YNNKEL in the germline V gene (reference sequence). The CDR3 extends over 14 amino acids. V shed 2 bases and J shed 5 bases, with 12 bases lying between them. The CDR3 sequence: CASSQRVENYGYTF. The DNA of the CDR3 is TGTGCCAGCAGCCAACGGGTAGAAAATTATGGCTACACCTTC.

The chain has TRBV7-2 and TRBJ2-6, with D perhaps TRBD1 or TRBD2 (5 bases each). The V gene's germline CDR1 is SGHTA and CDR2 FQGNSA. V lost 6 bases, J lost 0 bases, and 12 bases lay in between. This CDR3 is built from 16 residues. The CDR3 loop reads CASRRGDRSGANVLTF. CDR3 in DNA: TGTGCCAGCAGGCGAGGGGACCGCTCTGGGGCCAACGTCCTGACTTTC.

The V call is TRBV3-1, the J call TRBJ1-1; 9 nucleotides match TRBD1. V gave up 5 bases and J gave up 3 bases; unmatched junction bases: 7. Germline loops: CDR1 LGHDT, CDR2 YNNKEL (reference sequence). The CDR3 is 15 amino acids. The chain's CDR3 is CASSFTTGGDTEAFF. DNA of the CDR3: TGTGCCAGCAGCTTTACGACAGGGGGAGACACTGAAGCTTTCTTT.

This clonotype has a handful of counts. CDR3: CAWSYANEKLFF. The CDR3 nucleotides read TGTGCCTGGAGTTATGCTAATGAAAAACTGTTTTTT. The V gene is TRBV30, the J gene TRBJ1-4; D not certain. The V gene's germline CDR1 is GTSNPN and CDR2 SVGIG (reference sequence). V was cut by 2 bases and J by 3 bases, with 4 bases left in between. The CDR3 consists of 12 residues.

This clonotype has just a few counts. The J gene is TRBJ1-4, the V gene TRBV20-1, with TRBD1 identical over 7 bases. This CDR3 is 15 amino acids long. The ends lost 5 bases at V and 5 bases at J; junction bases unmatched: 11. Germline CDR1 DFQATT, CDR2 SNEGSKA (reference sequence). The CDR3 spells CSAHPGGQLNEKLFF. Here the CDR3 DNA reads TGCAGTGCTCACCCAGGGGGACAGCTAAATGAAAAACTGTTTTTT.

Regarding this clonotype: This clone may be a read error of a much larger clone one base away. The rearrangement uses TRBV20-1 and TRBJ2-1, with 9 bases fitting TRBD1. CDR3 size: 15 residues. CDR1 is DFQATT and CDR2 is SNEGSKA in the germline V gene (reference sequence). The CDR3 spells CSARTGGSSHNEQFF. The CDR3 DNA reads as TGCAGTGCGAGAACAGGGGGCAGCTCCCACAATGAGCAGTTCTTC.

The CDR3 region has the DNA TGTGCCAGCAGAAAAGGGGAATATAATTCACCCCTCCACTTT. It translates to CASRKGEYNSPLHF. The chain recombines TRBV12-3 or TRBV12-4 with TRBJ1-6; tentative D call: TRBD1 (5 bases). The ends were cut back, 6 bases at V and 4 bases at J, with 10 bases in the middle. CDR3 length: 14 amino acids.

V usage is TRBV20-1 and J usage is TRBJ1-5; D may be TRBD1 (5 bases). The germline CDR1 and CDR2 sequences are DFQATT and SNEGSKA (reference sequence). The CDR3 sequence is 13 residues long. V dropped 1 base and J dropped 5 bases, with 9 bases sitting between them. The CDR3 DNA is TGCAGTGCTAGAGCCGTCAGGGATCAGCCCCAGCATTTT. It specifies CSARAVRDQPQHF.

The chain carries TRBV6-2 or TRBV6-3 and TRBJ2-7; 7 bases are a match to TRBD1. TRBJ2-5 explains the end of the DNA better; the J call may be wrong. The CDR3 length is 14 residues. Germline CDR1 reads MNHEY; CDR2 reads SVGEGT. CDR3 loop: CASRPTGQKETQYF. The CDR3, as DNA: TGTGCCAGCAGACCTACGGGACAGAAAGAGACCCAGTACTTC.

This clonotype has just one count. The chain recombines TRBV5-1 with TRBJ1-6; 9 positions agree with TRBD1. CDR3 size: 15 residues. In germline, CDR1 is SGHRS, CDR2 YFSETQ. The trim removed 4 bases at V and 11 bases at J, leaving 10 bases unmatched. As DNA, the CDR3 is TGCGCCAGCAGCCCGCGACAGGGGGGCTGGACACCCCTCCACTTT. Its translation: CASSPRQGGWTPLHF.